This record looks at one TCR beta chain sequence and its context. What it recognizes is unknown. This record comes from a study of metastatic and nonmetastatic thyroid tumors. At the level of the study: Repertoires from malignant and benign thyroid patients were compared across blood and tumor or nodule tissue.

Source study methods: Clinicopathological groups supplied CDR3 differences that were used to build a distant-metastasis classifier for papillary thyroid cancer. Via MiXCR, TCRdb re-called the PCR reads. The V and J calls here are based on TCRdb, not the publication. The sample lists 30,000 to 35,000 clones, roughly 29% occurring once. Study-level results: Reported TCR beta diversity, measured in blood and tumor, was significantly higher for malignant thyroid tumors than for benign nodules.

The CDR3 has 14 residues. Germline V gene data show CDR1 as DFQATT and CDR2 as SNEGSKA (reference sequence). The germline V and J ends were trimmed by 5 bases and 4 bases, with 17 bases remaining between them. The entire patient cohort was treatment-naive prior to thyroid surgery. The clonotype comes from a female donor with papillary thyroid cancer or a benign thyroid nodule (not recorded which). Some clones in this sample may be carry-over from other donors' samples. The gene calls are TRBV20-1 and TRBJ1-2; TRBD1 is a possible D gene (5 bases). The sample consisted of blood. CDR3 DNA sequence: TGCAGTGCTGGACGACAACGGGGGTCCTATGGCTACACCTTC. This translates into CSAGRQRGSYGYTF.